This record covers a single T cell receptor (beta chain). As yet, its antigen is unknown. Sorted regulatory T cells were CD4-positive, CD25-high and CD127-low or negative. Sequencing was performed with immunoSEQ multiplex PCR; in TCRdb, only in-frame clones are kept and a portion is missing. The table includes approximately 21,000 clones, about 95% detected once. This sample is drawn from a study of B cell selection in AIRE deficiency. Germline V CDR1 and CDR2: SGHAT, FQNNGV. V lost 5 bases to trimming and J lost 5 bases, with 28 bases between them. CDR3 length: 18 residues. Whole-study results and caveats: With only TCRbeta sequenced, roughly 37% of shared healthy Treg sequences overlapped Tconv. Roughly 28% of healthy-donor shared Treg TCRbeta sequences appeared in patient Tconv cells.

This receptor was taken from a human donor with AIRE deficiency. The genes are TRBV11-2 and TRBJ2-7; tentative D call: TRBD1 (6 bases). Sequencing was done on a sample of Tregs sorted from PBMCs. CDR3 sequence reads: CASSAGTSPYESKNEQYF. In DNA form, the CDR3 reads TGTGCCAGCAGCGCCGGGACAAGTCCCTACGAAAGTAAAAACGAGCAGTACTTC.